This TCR beta chain emerged from a study of OX40 agonist ivuxolimab in advanced cancers. Study-level background: An anti-OX40 (CD134) antibody with agonistic activity, ivuxolimab, was administered to patients.

Sequenced by immunoSEQ multiplex PCR; TCRdb stores in-frame clones only, minus some. The table has approximately 65,000 clones, around nine tenths seen once. CDR1 and CDR2 (germline): SGHDN, FVKESK. With 0 bases removed from V and 3 bases from J, the gap between germline ends came to 17 bases. The CDR3 is 18 residues long. Individuals having autoimmune disease history or systemic immunosuppression were not enrolled. The clonotype was recovered from an adult with an advanced solid tumor such as melanoma, head and neck, liver or kidney cancer. V usage is TRBV14 and J usage is TRBJ1-4, with D unresolved. The source material was CD4+ or CD8+ T cells sorted from blood, sampled in a trial of the OX40 agonist ivuxolimab. In nucleotides, the CDR3 is TGTGCCAGCAGCCAAGAGTCAGTCTTTCAAAGGGCTAATGAAAAACTGTTTTTT. Protein: CASSQESVFQRANEKLFF.